This T cell receptor (beta chain) was captured in a study of cytomegalovirus exposure and HLA in healthy donors. General observations from the study: A later analysis reportedly found that, within productive TCRs, an Asian-associated ancestry cluster had fewer N-insertions than the mean observed across the roughly 700 donors.

13 Jbeta primers and 60 Vbeta primers were used for the PCR. Measured with immunoSEQ multiplex PCR; TCRdb has only the in-frame clones, and not every one. The data contain under 200,000 clones, 60% to 80% of them singletons. On this clone: Its specificity is unknown.

Sequencing used PBMCs. The sequence was collected from a woman in her thirties or forties in good health and CMV-seropositive.

The CDR3 sequence is CASSTSSNEQYF. Here the CDR3 DNA reads TGTGCCAGCAGCACCTCTAGTAACGAGCAGTACTTC. The rearrangement uses TRBV28 and TRBJ2-7, with D hard to call. This CDR3 contains 12 residues. Germline lookup yields CDR1 MDHEN and CDR2 SYDVKM. The V end lost 6 bases, the J end lost 5 bases, and 11 bases lay between the germline ends. Complete variable domain (other parts from reference TRBV28 and TRBJ2-7): DVKVTQSSRYLVKRTGEKVFLECVQDMDHENMFWYRQDPGLGLRLIYFSYDVKMKEKGDIPEGYSVSREKKERFSLILESASTNQTSMYLCASSTSSNEQYFGPGTRLTVT.